The 26 T cell receptor beta chains below all came from one sample that was sequenced in a study of T-cell memory formation after mild COVID-19. TCRdb called the 5' RACE reads again in MiXCR, with one record for every CDR3 protein. Among roughly 80,000 distinct CDR3 sequences, approximately 13% were seen once, and the ten largest hold 30% to 35%. The sequenced sample consisted of PBMCs or a T cell subset sorted from them (not recorded which). The origin of the receptors is an adult woman who had mild COVID-19 (a few samples of this study predate the infection). Cell type and time point are not known.

This clonotype was counted at least ten times. The chain employs TRBV11-2 and TRBJ2-3, with a tentative D call TRBD1 (6 bases). Trimming stripped 1 base from V and 6 bases from J, with 14 bases between. This CDR3 has 15 residues. Germline V gene sequence: CDR1 SGHAT, CDR2 FQNNGV. The CDR3 region is CASSLVQGPPDTQYF. The CDR3 nucleotides read TGTGCCAGCAGCTTAGTTCAGGGGCCCCCTGATACGCAGTATTTT.

This CDR3 reads CASSPMRRYRPLNTEAFF. For the CDR3, the DNA is TGTGCCAGCAGCCCGATGCGGAGGTACAGGCCACTGAACACTGAAGCTTTCTTT. J is TRBJ1-1 and V is TRBV6-2 or TRBV6-3, with D possibly being TRBD1 (5 bases). The V end was cut by 6 bases, the J end by 0 bases, with 23 bases between. Germline V lookup: CDR1 MNHEY, CDR2 SVGEGT. The CDR3 runs 18 residues.

This clonotype has more than one count but fewer than ten. The rearrangement links TRBV3-1 to TRBJ2-5, with D possibly TRBD1 on 5 matching bases. The germline CDR1 and CDR2 sequences are LGHDT and YNNKEL (reference sequence). The CDR3 is made up of 13 amino acids. The V gene lost 3 bases and the J gene lost 4 bases, with 9 bases spanning the gap. The CDR3 DNA reads as TGTGCCAGCAGCCAGGACACCCCAGAGACCCAGTACTTC. Residues: CASSQDTPETQYF.

This clonotype has a handful of counts. J is TRBJ2-7 and V is TRBV9; TRBD1 matches 7 bases. The CDR3 has 15 amino acids. The V gene end was trimmed by 4 bases and the J gene end by 0 bases; junction bases not matched to a gene: 7. Germline values: CDR1 SGDLS, CDR2 YYNGEE. CDR3 DNA sequence: TGTGCCAGCAGCCCCACAGGGGACAACTCCTACGAGCAGTACTTC. Protein product: CASSPTGDNSYEQYF.

This clonotype has just a few counts. This chain uses TRBV6-6 with TRBJ2-7; TRBD1 matches at 9 bases. Germline CDR1 MNHNY, CDR2 SVGAGI (reference sequence). This CDR3 contains 13 residues. Losses at the gene ends were 7 bases for V and 0 bases for J; bases not matched to a gene: 1. CDR3: CASMDRGSYEQYF. The CDR3 DNA follows: TGTGCCAGCATGGACAGGGGCTCCTACGAGCAGTACTTC.

This clonotype was detected many times. The chain combines TRBV7-9 with TRBJ2-2; unclear D gene. Germline CDR1 is SEHNR and CDR2 is FQNEAQ (reference sequence). This CDR3 has 11 residues. Trimming took 3 bases from V and 7 from J, leaving 3 bases between them. CDR3 nucleotides: TGTGCCAGCAGCTTCGGCGGGGAGCTGTTTTTT. It translates to CASSFGGELFF.

This clonotype was counted many times. The chain employs TRBV5-1 and TRBJ2-7, with D possibly being TRBD2 (7 bases). This CDR3 region has 16 residues. Per germline, CDR1 SGHRS and CDR2 YFSETQ. With 2 bases removed from V and 1 base from J, the gap between germline ends came to 16 bases. The CDR3 region is CASSLAGGGRSYEQYF. Written as DNA, the CDR3 is TGCGCCAGCAGCTTAGCAGGCGGGGGCCGGTCCTACGAGCAGTACTTC.

CDR3 amino acids: CASSQERREGTDTQYF. CDR3 DNA sequence: TGTGCCAGCAGCCAAGAACGGCGGGAGGGCACAGATACGCAGTATTTT. The chain couples TRBV3-1 to TRBJ2-3; 8 bases line up with TRBD2. Germline assignment: CDR1 LGHDT and CDR2 YNNKEL (reference sequence). Trimming took 0 bases from V and 1 from J; bases not matched to a gene: 3. The CDR3 consists of 16 residues.

The V gene is TRBV7-9, the J gene TRBJ2-1; 10 positions agree with TRBD1. Germline trimming cut 2 bases from V and 5 bases from J; bases unmatched to any gene: 3. The germline V gene has CDR1 SEHNR and CDR2 FQNEAQ (reference sequence). The CDR3 is 15 residues long. The CDR3 region is CASSLIGQGDNEQFF. CDR3 DNA: TGTGCCAGCAGCTTAATAGGACAGGGGGACAATGAGCAGTTCTTC.

This clonotype was observed a few times. The J gene is TRBJ2-7, the V gene TRBV27; D is unclear. From germline, CDR1 is MNHEY and CDR2 SMNVEV (reference sequence). V was cut by 5 bases and J by 2 bases, with 13 bases left in between. The CDR3 is 14 amino acids. The CDR3 loop is CASSPLDATYEQYF. The CDR3 nucleotides are TGTGCCAGCAGTCCACTGGACGCCACCTACGAGCAGTACTTC.

V usage is TRBV11-2 and J usage is TRBJ2-3, with TRBD2 identical over 7 bases. V shed 7 bases, J shed 4 bases, and the junction held 5 bases outside the gene matches. This CDR3 has 13 residues. Germline assignment: CDR1 SGHAT and CDR2 FQNNGV. CDR3: CASNVRGSDTQYF. The CDR3 DNA follows: TGTGCCAGCAATGTGCGGGGGTCAGATACGCAGTATTTT. Supplemented by reference TRBV11-2 and TRBJ2-3, the full variable domain reads EAGVAQSPRYKIIEKRQSVAFWCNPISGHATLYWYQQILGQGPKLLIQFQNNGVVDDSQLPKDRFSAERLKGVDSTLKIQPAKLEDSAVYLCASNVRGSDTQYFGPGTRLTVL.

The sample holds many counts of this clonotype. The genes are TRBV29-1 and TRBJ2-3, with 10 positions matching TRBD1. The CDR3 is 14 amino acids. Germline assignment: CDR1 SQVTM and CDR2 ANQGSEA. Trimming at V came to 7 bases and at J to 5 bases, leaving 9 bases not matched to a gene. The CDR3: CSASGTGVVDTQYF. CDR3 in DNA: TGCAGCGCATCCGGGACAGGGGTAGTAGATACGCAGTATTTT.

This rearrangement joins TRBV6-6 to TRBJ2-3, with D perhaps TRBD2 (7 bases). The CDR3 is 17 amino acids. Looked up from germline, CDR1 is MNHNY and CDR2 is SVGAGI (reference sequence). Trimming pared 4 bases from V and 1 base from J, leaving 18 bases between. The CDR3 loop reads CASSFSDWEGGTDTQYF. The DNA for the CDR3 is TGTGCCAGCAGTTTCTCTGACTGGGAGGGGGGCACAGATACGCAGTATTTT.

This chain connects TRBV7-6 to TRBJ1-1, with 10 bases lining up with TRBD1. Germline V CDR1 and CDR2: SGHVS, FNYEAQ. The CDR3 runs to 14 residues. The V and J ends lost 4 bases and 6 bases, in that order; junction bases with no gene match: 5. The CDR3 here is CASSSGQGISEAFF. CDR3 bases: TGTGCCAGCAGCTCGGGACAGGGGATATCTGAAGCTTTCTTT.

Only a few counts were recorded for this clonotype. The chain has TRBV9 and TRBJ2-5; either TRBD1 or TRBD2 may supply D (6 bases each). The V and J ends lost 0 bases and 5 bases respectively, with 11 bases between them. CDR1 SGDLS and CDR2 YYNGEE come from the germline V gene. The CDR3 runs to 14 residues. The CDR3 bases are TGTGCCAGCAGCGTAGAAGGGGGGCCTGAGACCCAGTACTTC. Protein product: CASSVEGGPETQYF.

This clonotype has at least ten counts. V usage is TRBV7-6 and J usage is TRBJ2-1; 10 nucleotides align to TRBD2. The CDR3 length is 16 residues. The J segment lost 10 bases and the V segment lost 4 bases, leaving 13 bases of the junction unmatched. CDR1 and CDR2 (germline): SGHVS, FNYEAQ. In DNA form, the CDR3 reads TGTGCCAGCAGCTCCCGACTAGCGGGCTATTTGGGGGAGCAGTTCTTC. It encodes CASSSRLAGYLGEQFF.

This clonotype was seen many times. V is TRBV19 and J is TRBJ2-2, with unresolved D. Between the trimmed V and J ends, which lost 3 bases and 0 bases, there was a span of 8 bases. The CDR3 covers 15 residues. Germline assignment: CDR1 LNHDA and CDR2 SQIVND (reference sequence). The CDR3 sequence: CASSIKTANTGELFF. CDR3 in DNA: TGTGCCAGTAGTATCAAAACAGCGAACACCGGGGAGCTGTTTTTT.

This clonotype was counted many times. This chain joins TRBV27 and TRBJ2-5; D possibly matches TRBD1 or TRBD2 (5 bases each). This CDR3 has 15 amino acids. V lost 7 bases to trimming and J lost 7 bases, with 22 bases between them. Germline loops: CDR1 MNHEY, CDR2 SMNVEV (reference sequence). The DNA for the CDR3 is TGTGCCAGCACCTCAGGGACGACAGCGAGTGGGACCCAGTACTTC. Its translation: CASTSGTTASGTQYF.

V gene TRBV24-1 combines with J gene TRBJ2-2; 14 bases match TRBD2. Germline trimming cut 1 base from V and 7 bases from J; bases unmatched to any gene: 10. The germline V gene encodes CDR1 KGHDR and CDR2 SFDVKD. CDR3 length equals 19 residues. As DNA, the CDR3 is TGTGCCACCAGTGATTTTCCATCGGGACTAGCGGGAGAGAACGGGGAGCTGTTTTTT. This gives the protein CATSDFPSGLAGENGELFF.

The chain is built from TRBV7-8 and TRBJ2-1, with 8 bases matching TRBD1. Germline CDR1 and CDR2: SGHVS and FQNEAQ. This CDR3 contains 17 residues. V gave up 1 base and J gave up 8 bases; unmatched junction bases: 13. The CDR3 is CASSLGYRTGPMDEQFF. CDR3 sequence (DNA): TGTGCCAGCAGCTTAGGGTATCGGACAGGGCCTATGGATGAGCAGTTCTTC. Full variable domain (remainder filled in from reference TRBV7-8 and TRBJ2-1): GAGVSQSPRYKVAKRGQDVALRCDPISGHVSLFWYQQALGQGPEFLTYFQNEAQLDKSGLPSDRFFAERPEGSVSTLKIQRTQQEDSAVYLCASSLGYRTGPMDEQFFGPGTRLTVL.

Only a few counts were recorded for this clonotype. The rearrangement links TRBV3-1 to TRBJ1-1; no clear D gene. The CDR3 runs to 14 residues. CDR1 is LGHDT and CDR2 is YNNKEL in the germline V gene (reference sequence). V lost 4 bases and J 1 base, leaving 10 bases between the germline ends. CDR3 amino acids: CASSPLRGNTEAFF. The DNA of the CDR3 is TGTGCCAGCAGCCCGCTCCGAGGGAACACTGAAGCTTTCTTT.

This clonotype has only a few counts. J is TRBJ1-1 and V is TRBV4-2; weak D call: TRBD1 (5 bases). CDR1 and CDR2 from the germline V gene are LGHNA and YNFKEQ. CDR3 length: 15 amino acids. Between the trimmed V and J ends, which lost 5 bases and 3 bases, there was a span of 16 bases. CDR3 sequence (DNA): TGTGCCAGCAGCGAAGGGGTTAGTGATGACACTGAAGCTTTCTTT. Translation: CASSEGVSDDTEAFF.

This clonotype was found a few times. The chain recombines TRBV6-5 with TRBJ1-1; D is unclear. The V and J ends lost 8 bases and 0 bases respectively, with 13 bases between them. CDR1 and CDR2 (germline): MNHEY, SVGAGI. The CDR3 length is 14 residues. The CDR3 here is CASSKTPVNTEAFF. DNA for the CDR3: TGTGCCAGCTCCAAGACTCCAGTGAACACTGAAGCTTTCTTT.

The genes are TRBV5-5 and TRBJ2-1; no clear D. Trimming took off 6 bases at V and 4 bases at J, with 17 bases between the two ends. The germline V gene has CDR1 SGHKS and CDR2 YYEKEE (reference sequence). This CDR3 region has 15 residues. The CDR3 loop is CASTMTRLRYNEQFF. The CDR3, as DNA: TGTGCCAGCACCATGACTCGTCTCCGGTACAATGAGCAGTTCTTC. The variable domain in full, completed from reference TRBV5-5 and TRBJ2-1, reads DAGVTQSPTHLIKTRGQQVTLRCSPISGHKSVSWYQQVLGQGPQFIFQYYEKEERGRGNFPDRFSARQFPNYSSELNVNALLLGDSALYLCASTMTRLRYNEQFFGPGTRLTVL.

This clonotype turned up a few times. This rearrangement joins TRBV12-3 or TRBV12-4 to TRBJ2-1, with D perhaps TRBD1 or TRBD2 (5 bases each). Trimming left V 3 bases short and J 5 bases short, with 17 bases between. CDR3 length: 16 residues. The CDR3 nucleotides read TGTGCCAGCAGTTTCCGGGACGTTCGCTTGGACAATGAGCAGTTCTTC. Amino acids: CASSFRDVRLDNEQFF.

This clonotype was recorded a few times. This chain connects TRBV3-1 to TRBJ2-1; the match to TRBD2 covers 7 bases. The germline gives CDR1 LGHDT, CDR2 YNNKEL (reference sequence). Trimming at V came to 1 base and at J to 0 bases, leaving 6 bases not matched to a gene. This CDR3 contains 17 residues. CDR3 loop: CASSQAAAGFSYNEQFF. The CDR3 DNA sequence: TGTGCCAGCAGCCAAGCGGCAGCGGGATTCTCCTACAATGAGCAGTTCTTC.